The source of this TCR beta chain is a study of CD8 T cells in Susac syndrome. Findings and limits, study-wide: As acknowledged by the study, its TCR sequencing and HLA analysis included a relatively small number of individuals.

A note on this clonotype: Its antigen is undetermined.

RNA was extracted with the RNeasy kit, and a quantity of 0.5 to 1 ug was reverse transcribed using random hexamers. TCR beta CDR3 was amplified by immunoSEQ multiplex PCR. This amplification extended across 54 Vbeta and 13 Jbeta segments. MiXCR was run by TCRdb on the immunoSEQ multiplex PCR reads, yielding one entry per CDR3 protein. The sample lists some 150,000 distinct CDR3 sequences; about 94% were seen once. TCR beta was sequenced from blood CD8+ and CD4+ T cells. The CDR3 is made up of 17 amino acids. CDR1 and CDR2 from the germline V gene are LGHDT and YNNKEL (reference sequence). V gave up 4 bases and J gave up 3 bases; unmatched junction bases: 9.

The sequence was obtained from a human donor with multiple sclerosis. The chain links TRBV3-1 to TRBJ2-1; TRBD2 aligns across 10 bases. Sequencing was carried out using CD8+ T cells from PBMCs. The CDR3: CASSRKLAGSVYNEQFF. CDR3 nucleotides: TGTGCCAGCAGCCGCAAACTAGCGGGGTCAGTCTACAATGAGCAGTTCTTC.